The TCR beta chain described here comes from a study of shared clonotypes between healthy human individuals. Study at large: Per donor, CD8 memory used one plate, CD8 naive used two, CD4 memory used three and CD4 naive used three.

Here immunoSEQ multiplex PCR was the method, and the copy in TCRdb shows in-frame clones only, minus some. The table shows 800,000 to 950,000 clones, with 90% to 97% occurring only once. Selected positively for CCR7 and CD45RO-negative, naive CD8 cells excluded terminally differentiated effector memory CD45RA+ cells. About this clone itself: Its antigen is not identified.

V was cut by 2 bases and J by 7 bases, with 14 bases left in between. CDR1 MNHEY and CDR2 SMNVEV come from the germline V gene (reference sequence). This CDR3 contains 14 residues. Study-wide points: Non-shared clonotypes had lower generation probabilities than those shared by all four donors. About 5% was the fraction of naive CD4 clonotypes found shared across a few donors. Investigators collected only blood, and repertoires in tissues likely differ.

The chain employs TRBV27 and TRBJ1-2; a possible D gene is TRBD1 (5 bases). Specimen: naive CD8+ T cells sorted from blood. This TCR came from a man aged 30-40 years in good health. The CDR3 DNA is TGTGCCAGCAGTTTAACGCCTGGGGGGTTTGGCTACACCTTC. Its protein is CASSLTPGGFGYTF.